This is a list of T cell receptor beta chains from one sample in a study of shared clonotypes between healthy human individuals. The protocol was immunoSEQ multiplex PCR, while the TCRdb copy is restricted to in-frame clones and leaves out a portion. The sample carries some 1.4 million clones, around 97% recorded once. The material sequenced was naive CD4+ T cells sorted from blood. Every receptor here comes from a man aged 30-40 years in good health. CDR3s include the opening cysteine and the closing phenylalanine or tryptophan. A D gene is named only where the DNA matches it firmly. Where a row states a size, it is once, few, many or the class of an expanded clone; other rows omit it.

- | TRBD1 | 15 | TRBJ2-1 | TRBV7-2 | TGTGCCAGCAGCTTAATGGGACAGGTTAACAATGAGCAGTTCTTC | CASSLMGQVNNEQFF
- | TRBD1 | 13 | TRBJ2-7 | TRBV25-1 | TGTGCCAGCCGCCGGGACAGGGGATACGAGCAGTACTTC | CASRRDRGYEQYF
once | - | 15 | TRBJ2-7 | TRBV14 | TGTGCCAGCAGCCCCCGCGGCCAGGGATTCTACGAGCAGTACTTC | CASSPRGQGFYEQYF
- | - | 15 | TRBJ2-1 | TRBV15 | TGTGCCACCAGCAGAGAAGGGATCGCCTTCAATGAGCAGTTCTTC | CATSREGIAFNEQFF
- | - | 14 | TRBJ2-7 | TRBV28 | TGTGCCAGCAGGTCCACTGCCAGGGTATACGAGCAGTACTTC | CASRSTARVYEQYF
- | TRBD2 | 13 | TRBJ2-2 | TRBV28 | TGTGCCAGCAGTTCGGGAGGTAACGGGGAGCTGTTTTTT | CASSSGGNGELFF
- | - | 14 | TRBJ1-5 | TRBV6-1 | TGTGCCAGCAGTGCGGGGAGGAGCAATCAGCCCCAGCATTTT | CASSAGRSNQPQHF
- | - | 17 | TRBJ2-2 | TRBV7-9 | TGTGCCAGCAGCTTTGCCGGAGAGGGACGTAACACCGGGGAGCTGTTTTTT | CASSFAGEGRNTGELFF
- | TRBD1 | 15 | TRBJ2-2 | TRBV2 | TGTGCCAGCAGTGAAGTCGAAGGGGGCATCGGGGAGCTGTTTTTT | CASSEVEGGIGELFF
- | TRBD1 | 15 | TRBJ1-5 | TRBV27 | TGTGCCAGCAGTATAGACAGGGGAAGCAATCAGCCCCAGCATTTT | CASSIDRGSNQPQHF
once | - | 11 | TRBJ2-7 | TRBV6-1 | TGTGCCAGCAGTGGGGGGTACGAGCAGTACTTC | CASSGGYEQYF
- | TRBD2 | 15 | TRBJ2-7 | TRBV5-1 | TGCGCCAGCAGTGTCATTAGCGGGAGTGTCTACGAGCAGTACTTC | CASSVISGSVYEQYF
- | - | 14 | TRBJ1-1 | TRBV9 | TGTGCCAGCAGCGACGGACACCCGAACACTGAAGCTTTCTTT | CASSDGHPNTEAFF
- | TRBD1 | 13 | TRBJ2-2 | TRBV28 | TGTGCCAGCCGGGACAGCCTGACAGGGGAGCTGTTTTTT | CASRDSLTGELFF
- | - | 16 | TRBJ2-3 | TRBV29-1 | TGCAGCGTTGAAGATCGTGGTAGCGGAAACACAGATACGCAGTATTTT | CSVEDRGSGNTDTQYF
few | - | 13 | TRBJ1-5 | TRBV14 | TGTGCCAGCAGCCAAGTGGGGGGCCAGCCCCAGCATTTT | CASSQVGGQPQHF
- | - | 15 | TRBJ2-1 | TRBV21-1 | TGTGCCAGCAGCAGACTAGCGGGAGGGTCTGGAGAGCAGTTCTTC | CASSRLAGGSGEQFF
- | TRBD2 | 16 | TRBJ2-7 | TRBV4-1 | TGCGCCAGCAGCCAACTTGCTAGCGGGAGCTCCTACGAGCAGTACTTC | CASSQLASGSSYEQYF
- | TRBD1 | 15 | TRBJ2-2 | TRBV7-3 | TGTGCCAGCAGCCTACAGGGGATGCACACCGGGGAGCTGTTTTTT | CASSLQGMHTGELFF
- | TRBD2 | 16 | TRBJ2-2 | TRBV18 | TGTGCCAGCTCACCACTGGCGGGAGTGATCACCGGGGAGCTGTTTTTT | CASSPLAGVITGELFF
- | - | 15 | TRBJ2-7 | TRBV28 | TGTGCCAGCAGTTCGGGTCCGGGCCTTCCCTACGAGCAGTACTTC | CASSSGPGLPYEQYF
- | - | 15 | TRBJ2-7 | TRBV28 | TGTGCCAGCAGTGGCAGGGAGCGCTTCTCCTACGAGCAGTACTTC | CASSGRERFSYEQYF
once | - | 13 | TRBJ2-5 | TRBV7-9 | TGTGCCAGCAGCCCCGGAGGGGGAGAGACCCAGTACTTC | CASSPGGGETQYF
- | - | 15 | TRBJ1-2 | TRBV28 | TGTGCCAGCAGTTTGGCCGGACGACAACTCTATGGCTACACCTTC | CASSLAGRQLYGYTF
- | - | 16 | TRBJ2-2 | TRBV15 | TGTGCCACCAGCAGAGGGCGGGGCCAGAACACCGGGGAGCTGTTTTTT | CATSRGRGQNTGELFF
- | - | 13 | TRBJ2-1 | TRBV11-2 | TGTGCCAGCAGCTTGAATTGGGTGAATGAGCAGTTCTTC | CASSLNWVNEQFF
- | - | 14 | TRBJ2-2 | TRBV4-3 | TGCGCCAGCAGCCAAGTCCGGGGGACCGGGGAGCTGTTTTTT | CASSQVRGTGELFF
once | TRBD2 | 21 | TRBJ2-5 | TRBV5-1 | TGCGCCAGCAGCTTGAGTATTGGGTACCGGGACCTAGCGGGAGCAGGAGAGACCCAGTACTTC | CASSLSIGYRDLAGAGETQYF
- | - | 14 | TRBJ2-2 | TRBV6-5 | TGTGCCAGCAGTTTAGTCCCAGGGACCGGGGAGCTGTTTTTT | CASSLVPGTGELFF
- | - | 13 | TRBJ1-1 | TRBV14 | TGTGCCAGCAGCCAAGATGAACCGCGTGGAGCTTTCTTT | CASSQDEPRGAFF
- | - | 15 | TRBJ2-6 | TRBV5-1 | TGCGCCAGCAGCCCGGTGGGGGATGGGGCCAACGTCCTGACTTTC | CASSPVGDGANVLTF
- | - | 15 | TRBJ2-1 | TRBV6-1 | TGTGCCAGCGTAAGATTCCTCGGGGTGAACAATGAGCAGTTCTTC | CASVRFLGVNNEQFF
- | TRBD1 | 16 | TRBJ2-1 | TRBV9 | TGTGCCAGCAGCCGAGGGTTCGGGACAGTCTACAATGAGCAGTTCTTC | CASSRGFGTVYNEQFF
- | - | 16 | TRBJ2-1 | TRBV30 | TGTGCCGGGGGAGGGGGCAAGGGAAGCTCCTACAATGAGCAGTTCTTC | CAGGGGKGSSYNEQFF
once | - | 13 | TRBJ1-2 | TRBV10-2 | TGCGCCAGCAGTGAATCAGCCAGGCATGGCTACACCTTC | CASSESARHGYTF
- | - | 15 | TRBJ1-4 | TRBV7-9 | TGTGCCAGCAGCTTCAACAGAGCAACTAATGAAAAACTGTTTTTT | CASSFNRATNEKLFF
- | - | 13 | TRBJ1-5 | TRBV2 | TGTGCCAGCACCAATGGACAAAATCAGCCCCAGCATTTT | CASTNGQNQPQHF
- | - | 15 | TRBJ1-1 | TRBV5-1 | TGCGCCAGCAGCTTGGAAGTGGGGTGGGTCACTGAAGCTTTCTTT | CASSLEVGWVTEAFF
- | TRBD2 | 15 | TRBJ2-2 | TRBV5-4 | TGTGCCAGCAGCCGGACTAGCATATCAACCGGGGAGCTGTTTTTT | CASSRTSISTGELFF
once | TRBD2 | 19 | TRBJ2-2 | TRBV9 | TGTGCCAGCAGCGTAACGACTAGCGGGAGGGCCGGGAACACCGGGGAGCTGTTTTTT | CASSVTTSGRAGNTGELFF
- | - | 12 | TRBJ2-3 | TRBV28 | TGTGCCAGCAGCCCTGTGGGAGATACGCAGTATTTT | CASSPVGDTQYF
- | - | 15 | TRBJ2-5 | TRBV5-1 | TGCGCCAGCAGCCTATGGGACGCATCACAAGAGACCCAGTACTTC | CASSLWDASQETQYF
- | - | 13 | TRBJ2-7 | TRBV10-3 | TGTGCCATCAACCCGGGATTCCCCTACGAGCAGTACTTC | CAINPGFPYEQYF
once | - | 14 | TRBJ2-7 | TRBV27 | TGTGCCAGCAGTCCGGGGACTCTGGCCCACGAGCAGTACTTC | CASSPGTLAHEQYF
- | - | 12 | TRBJ2-1 | TRBV9 | TGTGCCAGCAGCCTCTACTTGACGGAGCAGTTCTTC | CASSLYLTEQFF
- | TRBD1 | 15 | TRBJ1-1 | TRBV30 | TGTGCCTGGTTCTTCTCCGGGACAGGGAACACTGAAGCTTTCTTT | CAWFFSGTGNTEAFF
- | TRBD1 | 15 | TRBJ2-1 | TRBV2 | TGTGCCAGCATTCTACAGGGGGCGCAGTACAATGAGCAGTTCTTC | CASILQGAQYNEQFF
- | - | 15 | TRBJ2-6 | TRBV27 | TGTGCCAGCTCAAGGGCCTTTTCAGGGGCCAACGTCCTGACTTTC | CASSRAFSGANVLTF
once | TRBD2 | 15 | TRBJ2-7 | TRBV5-1 | TGCGCCAGCAACCCTGGGGGGGGAAGATCCTACGAGCAGTACTTC | CASNPGGGRSYEQYF
- | - | 14 | TRBJ2-5 | TRBV7-9 | TGTGCCAGCAGCGGAGGATACAGCGGCGATACCCAGTACTTC | CASSGGYSGDTQYF
- | - | 15 | TRBJ1-2 | TRBV27 | TGTGCCAGCAGTCACAAGACAGGCCCTAACTATGGCTACACCTTC | CASSHKTGPNYGYTF
- | - | 13 | TRBJ1-4 | TRBV5-1 | TGCGCCAGCAGCCTCGACAGAAATGAAAAACTGTTTTTT | CASSLDRNEKLFF